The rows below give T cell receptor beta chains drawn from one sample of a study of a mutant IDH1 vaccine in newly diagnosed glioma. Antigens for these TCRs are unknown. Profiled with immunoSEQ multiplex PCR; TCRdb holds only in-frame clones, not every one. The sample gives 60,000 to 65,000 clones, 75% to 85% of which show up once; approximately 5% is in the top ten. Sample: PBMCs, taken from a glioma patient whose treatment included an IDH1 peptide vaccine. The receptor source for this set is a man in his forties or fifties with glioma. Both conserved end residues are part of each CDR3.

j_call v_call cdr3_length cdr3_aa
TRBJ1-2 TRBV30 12 CAWSVPGYGYTF
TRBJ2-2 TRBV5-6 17 CASSFKVRTYFTGELFF
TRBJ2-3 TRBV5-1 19 CASSLGLAGGPKVADTQYF
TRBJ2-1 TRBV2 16 CASSEGLAGRYNEQFF
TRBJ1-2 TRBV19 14 CASSIDGRDYGYTF
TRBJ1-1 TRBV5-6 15 CASSLGDRPNTEAFF
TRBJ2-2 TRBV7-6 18 CASSLGFPGTGVTGELFF
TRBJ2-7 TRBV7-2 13 CASSLAMRGGQDF
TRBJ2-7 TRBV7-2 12 CASSLVPGEQYF
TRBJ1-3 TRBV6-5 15 CASSYGQGSGNTIYF
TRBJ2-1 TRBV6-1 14 CASSQGGSYNEQFF
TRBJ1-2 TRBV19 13 CASSTGGVNGYTF
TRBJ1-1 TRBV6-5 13 CASSKQINTEAFF
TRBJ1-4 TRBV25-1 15 CASSDGTVHNEKLFF